This paragraph covers one T cell receptor beta chain sequence. Measured with immunoSEQ multiplex PCR; TCRdb has only the in-frame clones, and not every one. The sample has 14,000 to 15,000 clones, roughly 90% seen once; the top ten hold 2.5% to 4%. This sample stems from a study of blood T cell repertoires in COVID-19. Study-wide context: T cells, B-cell-depleted T cells, or PBMCs supplied cDNA or gDNA.

The CDR3 sequence is 16 residues long. Germline lookup yields CDR1 GTSNPN and CDR2 SVGIG (reference sequence). The V end was cut by 1 base, the J end by 0 bases, with 15 bases between. The TCR was taken from a human donor in a cohort sampled during active COVID-19. Material for sequencing was peripheral blood. The gene calls are TRBV30 and TRBJ1-1; D may be TRBD1 (5 bases). CDR3 region: CAWSGQGGAMNTEAFF. The CDR3 DNA follows: TGTGCCTGGAGTGGGCAGGGCGGAGCTATGAACACTGAAGCTTTCTTT.